This entry is about one T cell receptor (beta chain). V shed 5 bases and J 1 base; nucleotides not matched to a gene: 5. The CDR3 consists of 15 residues. Per the germline V gene, CDR1 is SGHTA and CDR2 is FQGTGA. The entry originates in a study of blood T cell repertoires in COVID-19. Whole-study context: The analysed material was cDNA or gDNA that came from T cells, B-cell-depleted T cells, or PBMCs.

Followed longitudinally, the Seattle patients had been enrolled during active infection. Original analysis: Amplification with reference gene primers provided the estimates of nucleated cell counts. Sequencing used immunoSEQ multiplex PCR; TCRdb keeps in-frame clones, though not all of them. The V and J calls and clone size are taken from that table; D and trimming were inferred from the DNA. Here the sample spans more than 300,000 clones, nearly 90% being singletons. The chain combines TRBV7-3 with TRBJ1-1; 9 bases are shared with TRBD1. The clonotype comes from a woman in her 40s with COVID-19, enrolled during active disease. Source material: peripheral blood. CDR3 amino acids: CASSPGTGRNTEAFF. CDR3 nucleotide sequence: TGTGCCAGCAGCCCCGGGACAGGGAGGAACACTGAAGCTTTCTTT.